This TCR beta chain derives from a study of T cell responses to AZD1222 COVID-19 vaccine. Study results and caveats: Spike-specific TCRs gained breadth and depth after people received two AZD1222 doses. Spike-wide vaccine-associated CD4 TCRs dominated at 160-218 and 743-854.

Germline CDR1 and CDR2: MGHDK and SYGVNS. Trimming took 5 bases from V and 3 from J, leaving 13 bases between them. The CDR3 runs 14 residues. Points on this clone: Its target is unknown.

TCRdb's copy holds only in-frame clones and misses some; the assay was immunoSEQ multiplex PCR. Among fewer than 120,000 clones listed, about 94% were seen once. The sample was peripheral blood, taken 28 days after the second AZD1222 dose. The sequence was obtained from an adult who received the AZD1222 COVID-19 vaccine. The chain joins TRBV25-1 to TRBJ1-1, with D perhaps matching TRBD1 (6 bases). The CDR3 sequence: CASSKQGMDTEAFF. In DNA, the CDR3 is TGTGCCAGCAGTAAACAGGGAATGGACACTGAAGCTTTCTTT.